Described below is a single TCR beta chain sequence and its context. Its antigen specificity is not known. The sample belongs to a study of T cell clusters in autoimmune cytopenias (dated by TCRdb to between 2018 and 2020). Background on the whole study: The median TRB sequencing depth was approximately 52,000 reads per sample, and the median number of distinct TRB clonotypes was roughly 2,400 per sample. The goal of the study was to find out whether patients with autoimmune cytopenia have a disease-specific immune repertoire signature that could be used as a blood-based biomarker. Alongside healthy, CLL and autoimmune hepatitis controls, autoimmune cytopenia patients had their peripheral blood TRB and IGH repertoires sequenced at active disease and again during treatment follow-up.

TRB amplification used about 230 ng of peripheral blood genomic DNA, some 38,000 genome equivalents, per sample. What the work shows at the level of the full study, not this receptor alone: TRB repertoire shifts, with less even repertoires observed in secondary cytopenia and CLL, were mostly attributed to lymphoma bias rather than autoimmunity. Healthy donors showed approximately 3.2-fold more exclusive TRB clusters than active autoimmune hepatitis patients, consistent with an autoimmunity-wide signature. The T cell clusters were defined only in silico, and the functional role of the clusters was left to be validated experimentally. A lack of physiological T cell clusters in primary autoimmune cytopenia patients was suggested by GLIPH, as 51 clusters were found to be exclusive to healthy donors versus 15 to 20 exclusive to patients. The cluster-lack signature was not observed for secondary cytopenia versus CLL, as the signature was apparently masked by the dominant lymphoma-associated repertoire.

Multiplex PCR with a touch-down protocol amplified TRB rearrangements, with the TRB-A and TRB-B primer pools combined in a single tube. Two consecutive PCR reactions with Phusion HS II polymerase added Illumina adapters and sample indices to the amplicons. After gel purification with the NucleoSpin Gel and PCR Clean-up kit, the amplicons were quantified by Qubit and checked for quality on an Agilent 2100 Bioanalyzer. Sequencing of the libraries was performed on an Illumina MiSeq with 600-cycle, single-indexed, paired-end runs. Processing in the source paper ran as follows. TRB reads were aligned and assembled with MiXCR version 2.1.12 using the default MiXCR reference library. A clone was defined by each unique CDR3 nucleotide sequence, and the analysis included only productive sequences supported by at least two reads. Repertoire diversity was assessed with alpha-parameterized diversity profiles (alpha 0 to 5), including the Shannon (alpha 1) and Simpson (alpha 2) indices, which were computed with an R script. Combinatorial TRB VJ usage was computed with the tcR package and compared between cohorts by principal component analysis with ade4. Using GLIPH, TCRbeta CDR3s were clustered on pairs of cohorts matched for age and read depth, and a Wilcoxon test was used to compare cluster frequencies. The reads were reprocessed in TCRdb, with one entry per CDR3 protein sequence and no accompanying DNA. The authors' filters were not applied to this entry. This sample's records show around 6,400 distinct CDR3 sequences. The ten largest clones take up approximately 25% of the sample.

Sample: peripheral blood. The clonotype originates from a human donor with an autoimmune cytopenia or autoimmune hepatitis (not recorded which).

The CDR3 is CASSIWGYSNQPQHF. The rearrangement combines TRBV19 with TRBJ1-5. The germline V gene (reference sequence) specifies LNHDA as CDR1 and SQIVND as CDR2. The CDR3 spans 15 residues, from the cysteine through the phenylalanine. Nucleotide data are not available.